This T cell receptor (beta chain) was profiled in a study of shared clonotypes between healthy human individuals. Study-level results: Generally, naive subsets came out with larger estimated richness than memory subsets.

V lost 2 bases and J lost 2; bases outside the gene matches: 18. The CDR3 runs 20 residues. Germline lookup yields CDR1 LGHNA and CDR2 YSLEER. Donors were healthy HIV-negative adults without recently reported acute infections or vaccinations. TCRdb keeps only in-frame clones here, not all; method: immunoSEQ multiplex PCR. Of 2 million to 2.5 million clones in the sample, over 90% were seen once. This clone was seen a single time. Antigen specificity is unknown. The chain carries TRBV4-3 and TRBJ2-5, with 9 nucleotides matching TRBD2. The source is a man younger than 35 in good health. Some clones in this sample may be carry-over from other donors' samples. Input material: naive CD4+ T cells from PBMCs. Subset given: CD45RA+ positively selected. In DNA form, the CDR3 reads TGCGCCAGCAGCCAAAATGTTTACGGGGGTAGCGGGAGCCCGCAAGAGACCCAGTACTTC. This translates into CASSQNVYGGSGSPQETQYF.